Each of the 5 T cell receptor beta chains below was sequenced from the same sample in a study of metastatic and nonmetastatic thyroid tumors. Ahead of thyroid surgery, no patient had received treatment of any kind. TCRdb re-analyzed the PCR reads using MiXCR. This table holds some 20,000 clones, 10% to 11% found once. The sequenced material came from blood. These TCRs come from a female donor with papillary thyroid cancer or a benign thyroid nodule (not recorded which). Some clones in this sample may be carry-over from other donors' samples.

At least ten counts were recorded for this clone. Other DNA sequences from this sample encode an identical CDR3 as well. This sequence joins TRBV9 and TRBJ2-7, with D tentatively TRBD1 (5 bases). V was shortened by 2 bases and J by 0 bases, with 9 bases between the two germline ends. Germline values: CDR1 SGDLS, CDR2 YYNGEE. This CDR3 has 14 amino acids. This CDR3 is CASSVADSSYEQYF. DNA for the CDR3: TGTGCCAGCAGCGTTGCAGACAGCTCCTACGAGCAGTACTTC.

This clone qualifies as medium-sized. This chain connects TRBV28 to TRBJ1-2; 8 bases agree with TRBD1. The CDR3 extends over 12 amino acids. Germline CDR1 and CDR2: MDHEN and SYDVKM. V was clipped by 2 bases and J by 7 bases; unmatched bases: 0. The CDR3 coding sequence is TGTGCCAGCAGTTTAACAGGGGGTGGCTACACCTTC. Translating gives CASSLTGGGYTF.

This clone came up many times. The chain is built from TRBV7-6 and TRBJ2-7; 10 nucleotides align to TRBD2. The germline gives CDR1 SGHVS, CDR2 FNYEAQ. There are 14 residues in the CDR3. V shed 4 bases, J shed 4 bases, and the junction held 4 bases outside the gene matches. CDR3 amino acids: CASSSSGSLYEQYF. Written as DNA, the CDR3 is TGTGCCAGCAGCTCTAGCGGGAGTCTGTACGAGCAGTACTTC.

This clone counts as medium-sized. The CDR3 nucleotides are TGTGCCAGCAGTTCACTAGCGGGAGCCCAAGAGACCCAGTACTTC. Its translation is CASSSLAGAQETQYF. The chain recombines TRBV28 with TRBJ2-5, with 11 nucleotides matching TRBD2. Looked up from germline, CDR1 is MDHEN and CDR2 is SYDVKM. The CDR3 is 15 amino acids. After removal of 4 bases from V and 1 base from J, the junction contained 2 bases not matched to a gene.

This clone is classed as medium-sized (0.01 to 0.1%). This chain uses TRBV27 with TRBJ2-7, with a weak D call TRBD1 (5 bases). Germline loops: CDR1 MNHEY, CDR2 SMNVEV (reference sequence). V gave up 5 bases and J gave up 5 bases, with 16 bases separating them. This CDR3 region has 14 residues. CDR3 DNA sequence: TGTGCCAGCAGTCACCTGGGGCTTACCGACGAGCAGTACTTC. Protein product: CASSHLGLTDEQYF.